This entry features one T cell receptor (beta chain) sequence. This clonotype has just a few counts. Its antigen specificity is not known. No much larger clone exists at a distance of one base, and base qualities are not known. These data come from a study of blood T cells in healthy people across ages (dated by TCRdb to the mid-2010s). Looking at the study overall: Template switching captured roughly one uniquely barcoded TCR beta cDNA molecule per two T cells in model experiments. Using the same blood draw, the study looked at two additional independent replicas of 1 million unique cDNA reads for two donors, one aged 18 to 30 and the other aged 80 or older. To avoid experimental bias, donors of different ages were spread randomly across the sequencing lanes. The study measured age-related changes in TCR beta repertoire diversity using deep sequencing normalized with unique cDNA molecular identifiers. The donors were split into four age groups: young (average around 15 years), middle-aged (39), aged (more than 55) and long-lived (approximately 89). Paper-wide results and their limitations: Observed TCR beta diversity per million T cells fell roughly linearly with age, and a significant reduction was already apparent by age approximately 40. Total diversity estimates from one million sequenced T cells were considered lower bounds and underestimates. Because profiling used bulk unsorted PBMCs, naive and antigen-experienced compartments could not be compared conclusively. There was a strong correlation between observed TCR beta diversity and the percentage of naive T cells measured by flow cytometry. The long-lived group showed more naive CD4+ T cells, fewer expanded clones and increased TCR diversity than the aged group, suggesting age selection. The CMV infection status of donors was not known, potentially confounding age-related changes in expanded clonotypes.

The library came from 5' RACE. Sequencer: Illumina HiSeq 2500. The second PCR ran for roughly 7 to 11 cycles and used a J-beta primer mix along with a sample-barcoded 5' primer. A unique molecular identifier was introduced onto each TCR beta cDNA molecule by a template-switch 5' adaptor carrying 12 random nucleotides. Each sample yielded at least 3 million CDR3-containing paired-end reads. All of the RNA was converted into first-strand cDNA using the Mint cDNA synthesis kit, with a TRBC-specific oligonucleotide serving as the primer. After uracil-DNA glycosylase treatment, a first 18-cycle PCR used universal primers M1SS and BC2_uni_R on all cDNA. Per the source publication's procedure: Each sample was normalized by randomly selecting 1 million high-quality reads, each carrying a distinct molecular identifier. Reads sharing molecular identifiers were discarded rather than binned into consensus sequences. MiTCR, set to a Q25 quality threshold and the strictest error-elimination algorithm, was used for CDR3 identification, clonotype clustering and error correction. A nonparametric unseen species model using Euler transformation provided a lower-bound estimate of total TCR beta diversity. Through fastp at Q25 and MiXCR, TCRdb rebuilt clones from the public reads, retaining in-frame beta chains. Entries that share a CDR3 protein sequence are merged under the most common genes and DNA. The V and J calls and clone size are TCRdb's, not the authors'. This sample lists about 780,000 distinct CDR3 sequences; around 50% were detected once. The top ten clonotypes cover 15% to 20% of the sample.

Trimming removed 8 bases from V and 0 bases from J, leaving 12 bases between the germline ends. Per the germline V gene, SQVTM is the CDR1 and ANQGSEA is the CDR2. Spanning cysteine to phenylalanine, the CDR3 consists of 13 amino acids. Here the CDR3 DNA is all that survives: 39 bases in frame from base 1. The approximately 40 donors, aged about 6 to 95 years, were systemically healthy Caucasian individuals from Russia. Approximately 9.7 milliliters of peripheral blood were drawn from each donor into EDTA-treated Vacutainer tubes. PBMCs were isolated by Ficoll-Paque density-gradient centrifugation, with at least 7 million obtained per sample. Total RNA, at least 5 micrograms per sample, was extracted from PBMCs with Trizol reagent. The percentages of naive CD45RAhigh/CD27high T cells were determined by flow cytometry on a PBMC aliquot from every donor.

The receptor chain draws on TRBV29-1 and TRBJ2-3; no D gene is confidently identified. This TCR came from a man at least 80 years old in good health. Specimen: blood. The base sequence is TGCAGCTCATGGACCGAAAGCACAGATACGCAGTATTTT. Translated, this gives CSSWTESTDTQYF.